These 23 T cell receptor beta chains share one sample of origin, sequenced in a study of T-cell memory formation after mild COVID-19 (dated by TCRdb to 2020 to 2023). Preparation of the library involved 5' RACE. These reads were obtained on an Illumina NovaSeq 6000. TCRdb reran the public reads through fastp at Q25 and MiXCR, keeping productive beta chains. Each CDR3 protein gets just one entry, which takes the most common genes and DNA from the rows behind it. This sample has about 150,000 distinct CDR3 sequences in its table, and over 15% of those were observed once. 2% to 2.5% of the sample is taken by the ten largest. Sequences were obtained from PBMCs or a T cell subset sorted from them (not recorded which). The receptors derive from an adult woman who had mild COVID-19 (a few samples of this study predate the infection). The sample titles of this study are shuffled in the database, so cell type and time point are left out; the donor was told from shared clones.

There are a few counts of this clonotype. The chain has TRBV30 and TRBJ1-2, with TRBD1 matching over 8 bases. V dropped 4 bases and J dropped 5; count of bases not matched to a gene: 9. CDR1 is GTSNPN, CDR2 SVGIG, per germline (reference sequence). This CDR3 spans 14 amino acids. CDR3 protein: CAWMRNRGEYGYTF. The CDR3 coding sequence is TGTGCCTGGATGAGGAACAGGGGGGAATATGGCTACACCTTC.

This clonotype was detected only a few times. The chain uses TRBV20-1 and TRBJ2-5; weak D call: TRBD2 (6 bases). This CDR3 is 14 amino acids long. The V end lost 3 bases, the J end lost 4 bases, and 15 bases lay between the germline ends. Germline assignment: CDR1 DFQATT and CDR2 SNEGSKA (reference sequence). The CDR3 coding sequence is TGCAGTGCTAGGAGGGGACGGGGAGGAGAGACCCAGTACTTC. It specifies CSARRGRGGETQYF.

This clonotype was counted a few times. A read error may produce the germline difference seen at one junction end. The chain combines TRBV7-7 with TRBJ2-5; 12 nucleotides match TRBD2. The CDR3 covers 16 residues. CDR1 and CDR2 from the germline V gene are SSHAT and FNYEAQ (reference sequence). CDR3 DNA: TGTGCTAGCAGCCGTGGGCGGCTAGCGGGAGGGGAGACCCAGTACTTC. As protein: CASSRGRLAGGETQYF.

The chain uses TRBV20-1 and TRBJ1-1; D might be TRBD1 (5 bases). The V and J ends lost 6 bases and 1 base respectively, with 15 bases between them. The CDR3 consists of 14 residues. The V gene's germline CDR1 is DFQATT and CDR2 SNEGSKA (reference sequence). The CDR3 nucleotides read TGCAGTGCGTCGAGGGGTCTCCCGAACACTGAAGCTTTCTTT. Its translation: CSASRGLPNTEAFF.

The V gene is TRBV5-1, the J gene TRBJ2-7, with D maybe TRBD2 (6 bases). V shed 2 bases and J shed 7 bases, with 13 bases lying between them. CDR1 and CDR2 (germline): SGHRS, YFSETQ. This CDR3 is 13 amino acids long. The CDR3 sequence is CASSFGGRREQYF. CDR3 nucleotides: TGCGCCAGCAGCTTCGGAGGGCGGAGGGAGCAGTACTTC.

In its sample, this clonotype was seen a few times. V gene TRBV2 combines with J gene TRBJ2-1, with 11 bases matching TRBD2. The CDR3 sequence is 16 residues long. Germline V lookup: CDR1 SNHLY, CDR2 FYNNEI. V dropped 6 bases and J dropped 5; count of bases not matched to a gene: 9. The CDR3 nucleotides read TGTGCCAGCAGGCCCGGGACTAGCGGAACCGACAATGAGCAGTTCTTC. Translated, it gives CASRPGTSGTDNEQFF.

This clonotype was observed a few times. J is TRBJ2-7 and V is TRBV9; 12 bases are a match to TRBD2. The ends lost 4 bases at V and 2 bases at J; junction bases unmatched: 4. The CDR3 is made up of 15 amino acids. The germline V gene encodes CDR1 SGDLS and CDR2 YYNGEE. The CDR3 spells CASSPTSGGPYEQYF. The DNA of the CDR3 is TGTGCCAGCAGCCCGACTAGCGGGGGCCCCTACGAGCAGTACTTC.

This clonotype was detected many times. CDR3 loop: CASSLERGSYNEQFF. CDR3 nucleotide sequence: TGCGCCAGCAGCTTGGAGCGGGGGTCTTACAATGAGCAGTTCTTC. The J gene is TRBJ2-1, the V gene TRBV5-1; 8 positions match TRBD2. CDR1 is SGHRS and CDR2 is YFSETQ in the germline V gene. The junction had 3 bases not matched to a gene; V was cut back by 0 bases and J by 4 bases. This CDR3 spans 15 amino acids.

V and J are TRBV6-4 and TRBJ1-5; D gene unclear. Trimming took 6 bases from V and 5 from J, leaving 14 bases between them. The CDR3 length is 14 residues. The germline CDR1 and CDR2 sequences are MRHNA and SNTAGT. The CDR3 DNA is TGTGCCAGCAGCGGGGTCCTCGGGCATCAGCCCCAGCATTTT. The encoded protein is CASSGVLGHQPQHF.

The sample holds a few counts of this clonotype. This chain uses TRBV6-5 with TRBJ1-2, with a tentative D call TRBD1 (5 bases). The CDR3 runs 11 residues. Germline CDR1 and CDR2: MNHEY and SVGAGI. V was shortened by 6 bases and J by 8 bases, with 10 bases between the two germline ends. The CDR3 DNA follows: TGTGCCAGCAGCCAGGGCGGGGGCTACACCTTC. Residues: CASSQGGGYTF.

This clonotype was seen only a few times. The gene calls are TRBV7-9 and TRBJ2-2, with 8 bases lining up with TRBD1. V lost 5 bases and J lost 0; bases outside the gene matches: 8. Germline loops: CDR1 SEHNR, CDR2 FQNEAQ (reference sequence). The CDR3 totals 17 residues. DNA for the CDR3: TGTGCCAGCAGCATATGGACAGGGAAGCCGAACACCGGGGAGCTGTTTTTT. Translation: CASSIWTGKPNTGELFF. Full variable domain (remainder filled in from reference TRBV7-9 and TRBJ2-2): DTGVSQNPRHKITKRGQNVTFRCDPISEHNRLYWYRQTLGQGPEFLTYFQNEAQLEKSRLLSDRFSAERPKGSFSTLEIQRTEQGDSAMYLCASSIWTGKPNTGELFFGEGSRLTVL.

This clonotype was seen a few times. The chain has TRBV7-6 and TRBJ2-3; the match to TRBD2 covers 7 bases. The CDR3 is 14 amino acids. Germline trimming cut 0 bases from V and 5 bases from J; bases unmatched to any gene: 2. The V gene's germline CDR1 is SGHVS and CDR2 FNYEAQ. The chain's CDR3 is CASSLAGRGDTQYF. The DNA for the CDR3 is TGTGCCAGCAGCTTAGCGGGGAGGGGAGATACGCAGTATTTT. The whole variable domain, filled in from reference TRBV7-6 and TRBJ2-3, reads GAGVSQSPRYKVTKRGQDVALRCDPISGHVSLYWYRQALGQGPEFLTYFNYEAQQDKSGLPNDRFSAERPEGSISTLTIQRTEQRDSAMYRCASSLAGRGDTQYFGPGTRLTVL.

The chain joins TRBV20-1 to TRBJ2-7; 9 nucleotides agree with TRBD1. In germline, CDR1 is DFQATT, CDR2 SNEGSKA (reference sequence). This CDR3 contains 14 residues. V shed 3 bases and J 1 base; nucleotides not matched to a gene: 4. The CDR3 loop reads CSASDRGDSYEQYF. CDR3 bases: TGCAGTGCTAGTGACAGGGGGGATTCCTACGAGCAGTACTTC.

The rearrangement links TRBV7-3 to TRBJ2-1; 10 nucleotides match TRBD2. This CDR3 region has 15 residues. The V gene's germline CDR1 is SGHTA and CDR2 FQGTGA. V was clipped by 6 bases and J by 4 bases; unmatched bases: 6. The CDR3 DNA reads TGTGCCAGCAGTCTTACTAGCGGGAAGTACAATGAGCAGTTCTTC. Translated: CASSLTSGKYNEQFF.

A few counts support this clonotype. The chain recombines TRBV7-9 with TRBJ2-2; D gene unclear. The CDR3 has 17 residues. Trimming took off 0 bases at V and 1 base at J, with 12 bases between the two ends. The germline CDR1 and CDR2 sequences are SEHNR and FQNEAQ (reference sequence). CDR3 bases: TGTGCCAGCAGCTTAGCCCACGTAGCAGGGAACACCGGGGAGCTGTTTTTT. Its translation is CASSLAHVAGNTGELFF. Filled out from reference TRBV7-9 and TRBJ2-2, the complete variable domain reads DTGVSQNPRHKITKRGQNVTFRCDPISEHNRLYWYRQTLGQGPEFLTYFQNEAQLEKSRLLSDRFSAERPKGSFSTLEIQRTEQGDSAMYLCASSLAHVAGNTGELFFGEGSRLTVL.

This clonotype was detected only a few times. The chain joins TRBV6-1 to TRBJ1-2; possibly TRBD1 for D (6 bases). Germline CDR1 is MNHNS and CDR2 is SASEGT. Between the trimmed V and J ends, which lost 2 bases and 5 bases, there was a span of 18 bases. CDR3 size: 16 residues. The CDR3 loop reads CASSERRGGQLYGYTF. The CDR3 nucleotides are TGTGCCAGCAGTGAACGGCGTGGTGGACAGCTTTATGGCTACACCTTC.

The table lists this clonotype with a few counts. The chain couples TRBV12-3 or TRBV12-4 to TRBJ1-5, with D hard to call. The CDR3 has 15 residues. V lost 3 bases and J 0 bases, leaving 9 bases between the germline ends. The CDR3 protein is CASSFRHDSNQPQHF. In nucleotides, the CDR3 is TGTGCCAGCAGTTTTAGGCACGATAGCAATCAGCCCCAGCATTTT.

This chain's CDR3 is CASGGGEEGYNEQYF. For the CDR3, the DNA is TGTGCCAGCGGCGGCGGCGAGGAAGGGTACAACGAGCAGTACTTC. V is TRBV9 and J is TRBJ2-7; D gene uncertain. Trimming removed 7 bases at V and 5 bases at J, with 22 bases between. Germline assignment: CDR1 SGDLS and CDR2 YYNGEE. The CDR3 spans 15 residues. The whole variable domain, remainder taken from reference TRBV9 and TRBJ2-7, is DSGVTQTPKHLITATGQRVTLRCSPRSGDLSVYWYQQSLDQGLQFLIQYYNGEERAKGNILERFSAQQFPDLHSELNLSSLELGDSALYFCASGGGEEGYNEQYFGPGTRLTVT.

This sequence joins TRBV27 and TRBJ2-7; TRBD1 is a possible D gene (6 bases). V was trimmed by 5 bases and J by 2 bases, leaving 13 bases between them. There are 14 residues in the CDR3. Looked up from germline, CDR1 is MNHEY and CDR2 is SMNVEV (reference sequence). The CDR3 DNA follows: TGTGCCAGCAGTCAACCGGGACATACCTACGAGCAGTACTTC. Its protein is CASSQPGHTYEQYF.

The genes are TRBV7-6 and TRBJ2-7, with 8 bases aligning to TRBD2. The CDR3 has 13 residues. CDR1 and CDR2 from the germline V gene are SGHVS and FNYEAQ. Trimming removed 2 bases from V and 7 bases from J; junction bases left unmatched: 4. The CDR3 is CASSLRREGEQYF. The CDR3 bases are TGTGCCAGCAGCTTACGACGGGAGGGTGAGCAGTACTTC.

The chain recombines TRBV24-1 with TRBJ1-2, with TRBD1 as a possible D gene (6 bases). CDR1 is KGHDR and CDR2 is SFDVKD in the germline V gene. The CDR3 contains 14 residues. The germline V and J ends were trimmed by 3 bases and 4 bases, with 11 bases remaining between them. The CDR3 DNA sequence: TGTGCCACCAGTGATCCGACAGGCCGCTATGGCTACACCTTC. Residues: CATSDPTGRYGYTF.

This clonotype was counted between two and nine times. This chain joins TRBV6-4 and TRBJ2-1, with TRBD2 matching 7 bases. The CDR3 extends over 16 amino acids. J gave up 4 bases and V 4 bases, and 10 bases lay outside the gene matches. Germline loops: CDR1 MRHNA, CDR2 SNTAGT. The DNA of the CDR3 is TGTGCCAGCAGTGGACAACCGGGACTACAATACAATGAGCAGTTCTTC. Its protein product is CASSGQPGLQYNEQFF.

This chain joins TRBV12-3 or TRBV12-4 and TRBJ1-6; unclear D gene. The CDR3 loop spans 14 amino acids. Trimming took 7 bases from V and 9 from J, leaving 16 bases between them. The CDR3 here is CASNVQGGLSPLHF. The CDR3 DNA follows: TGTGCCAGCAACGTCCAAGGAGGGCTTTCACCCCTCCACTTT.